These T cell receptor beta chains were read from a single sample in a study of long-term antiretroviral therapy in people with HIV. Sequenced by immunoSEQ multiplex PCR; TCRdb stores in-frame clones only, minus some. The sample consists of 15,000 to 20,000 clones, 88% of them appearing once. Sequences were derived from unsorted PBMCs, sampled 6.9 years after starting antiretroviral therapy. The receptor set was obtained from a man aged 50 to 60 with HIV. The CDR3 runs from the conserved cysteine through the conserved F or W. A D gene is named only where the DNA matches it firmly. Some rows mark clone size as missing; the rest say once, few, many or name a class of expanded clone.

D	V	J	size	DNA	CDR3
NA	TRBV9	TRBJ2-2	NA	TGTGCCAGCAGCGTAGTACCTCAGACCGGGGAGCTGTTTTTT	CASSVVPQTGELFF
NA	TRBV5-1	TRBJ2-1	NA	TGCGCCAGCTCAGACCTGGATGAGCAGTTCTTC	CASSDLDEQFF
NA	TRBV5-1	TRBJ2-6	NA	TGCGCCAGCAGCTTGACTGCAAGCTCTGGGGCCAACGTCCTGACTTTC	CASSLTASSGANVLTF
NA	TRBV9	TRBJ2-1	NA	TGTGCCAGCGGGGGGACGGACTACAATGAGCAGTTCTTC	CASGGTDYNEQFF
NA	TRBV9	TRBJ2-3	NA	TGTGCCAGCAGCGTAACCAGCCGGGCGACAGATACGCAGTATTTT	CASSVTSRATDTQYF
TRBD2	TRBV28	TRBJ2-5	NA	TGTGCCAGCAGTGGACTAGCGGAAAAAGAGACCCAGTACTTC	CASSGLAEKETQYF
NA	TRBV21-1	TRBJ2-2	NA	TGTGCCAGCCATTCTATGGACTGGGAGACTAGCGGGACGAACACCGGGGAGCTGTTTTTT	CASHSMDWETSGTNTGELFF
NA	TRBV7-2	TRBJ2-5	NA	TGTGCCAGCAGCTTAGGCGCGGGATTGCGGGAGACCCAGTACTTC	CASSLGAGLRETQYF
NA	TRBV9	TRBJ2-2	NA	TGTGCCAGCAGCGGTGACACCGGGGAGCTGTTTTTT	CASSGDTGELFF
NA	TRBV4-2	TRBJ1-4	medium-sized	TGTGCCAGCACCCCTAAGGGCTCCTTCCCCCCAACTAATGAAAAACTGTTTTTT	CASTPKGSFPPTNEKLFF
NA	TRBV9	TRBJ1-5	NA	TGTGCCAGCAGCGTAGCACAGAGCAATCAGCCCCAGCATTTT	CASSVAQSNQPQHF
TRBD2	TRBV27	TRBJ2-3	NA	TGTGCCAGCAGTGCGCTAGCGGGAGGGCCGGATACGCAGTATTTT	CASSALAGGPDTQYF
NA	TRBV6-5	TRBJ1-2	NA	TGTGCCAGCAGTTATGGATCCGCCAACCACTATGGCTACACCTTC	CASSYGSANHYGYTF
TRBD2	TRBV27	TRBJ2-7	NA	TGTGCCAGCACCCCAGGTACGCGGGAGGAGGACGAGCAGTACTTC	CASTPGTREEDEQYF
NA	TRBV19	TRBJ1-5	NA	TGTGCCACTCAGTCCAGCGGAGGGCAGCCCCAGCATTTT	CATQSSGGQPQHF
NA	TRBV7-9	TRBJ1-2	NA	TGTGCCAGCAGCCGAACAGATAACTATGGCTACACCTTC	CASSRTDNYGYTF
NA	TRBV6-4	TRBJ2-6	NA	TGTGCCAGCAACAACAGGGTGGGCGCTGGGGCCAACGTCCTGACTTTC	CASNNRVGAGANVLTF
TRBD1	TRBV6-1	TRBJ2-5	NA	TGTGCCAGCGGGTACAGGGGGTTCACCCAGTACTTC	CASGYRGFTQYF
TRBD1	TRBV14	TRBJ1-1	NA	TGTGCCAGCAGCCGAGGGACAGTCGAGTTAAACACTGAAGCTTTCTTT	CASSRGTVELNTEAFF
NA	TRBV2	TRBJ1-4	NA	TGTGCCAGCAGTGAAGGGTCCTTAAATGAAAAACTGTTTTTT	CASSEGSLNEKLFF
NA	TRBV28	TRBJ1-2	NA	TGTGCCAGCAGTTTAGGGGCAGGGGCTCGTCGTGTCTATGGCTACACCTTC	CASSLGAGARRVYGYTF